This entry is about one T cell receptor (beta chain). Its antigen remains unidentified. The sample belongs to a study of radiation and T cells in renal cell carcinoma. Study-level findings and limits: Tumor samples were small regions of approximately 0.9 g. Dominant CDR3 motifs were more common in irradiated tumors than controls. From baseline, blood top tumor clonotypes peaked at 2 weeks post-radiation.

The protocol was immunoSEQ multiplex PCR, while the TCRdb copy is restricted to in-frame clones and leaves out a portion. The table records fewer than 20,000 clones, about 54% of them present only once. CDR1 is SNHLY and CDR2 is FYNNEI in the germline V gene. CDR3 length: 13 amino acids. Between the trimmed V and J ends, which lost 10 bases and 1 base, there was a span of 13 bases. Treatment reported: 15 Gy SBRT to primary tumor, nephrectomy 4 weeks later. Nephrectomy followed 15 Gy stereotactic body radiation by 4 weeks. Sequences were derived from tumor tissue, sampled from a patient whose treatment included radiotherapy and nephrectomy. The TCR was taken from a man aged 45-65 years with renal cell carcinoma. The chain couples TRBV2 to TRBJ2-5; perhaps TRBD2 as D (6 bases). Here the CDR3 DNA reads TGTGCCACCGCGGGACTCAGCCAAGAGACCCAGTACTTC. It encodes CATAGLSQETQYF.